The clone carrying this T cell receptor beta chain was recorded a few times. The sample comes from a study of molecular identifiers for immune sequencing clone quantification. Study summary: Replicate experiments divided RNA from approximately 22,000 or 94,000 naive CD8 cells into five parts and sequenced four.

Library preparation followed earlier protocols using designated TCR primers. MiXCR, run by TCRdb on the PCR reads, gives a single entry per CDR3 protein. Counted here are 460,000 or so distinct CDR3 sequences, 25% occurring once; the ten biggest clones make up under 0.8%. With V trimmed by 0 bases and J by 2 bases, 2 bases remained unmatched. The CDR3 covers 15 residues. Germline values: CDR1 MGHRA, CDR2 YSYEKL. Material: naive CD8+ T cells from blood, with Jurkat cell RNA spiked in. Subset given: FACS-sorted CD8+CD4-CCR7+CD45RA+ naive T cells. V gene TRBV4-1 combines with J gene TRBJ1-2, with 8 bases that match TRBD1. This clonotype originated in a human donor in good health. Some libraries in this study had Jurkat cell RNA spiked in. CDR3 DNA sequence: TGCGCCAGCAGCCAAGAGAGGACAGGGAACTATGGCTACACCTTC. This translates into CASSQERTGNYGYTF.